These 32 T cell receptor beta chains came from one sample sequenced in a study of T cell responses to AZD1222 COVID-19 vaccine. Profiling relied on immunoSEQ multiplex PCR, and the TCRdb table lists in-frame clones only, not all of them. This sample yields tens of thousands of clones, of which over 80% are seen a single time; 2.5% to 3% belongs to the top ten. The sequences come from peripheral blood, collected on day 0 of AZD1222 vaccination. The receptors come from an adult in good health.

The CDR3 region has the DNA TGCAGCGTTGAATATAAGGGGGACTACGAGCAGTACTTC. Encoded protein: CSVEYKGDYEQYF. The chain carries TRBV29-1 and TRBJ2-7; D is possibly TRBD1 (6 bases). Germline CDR1 reads SQVTM; CDR2 reads ANQGSEA. V was clipped by 2 bases and J by 3 bases, with 11 bases between them. The length of the CDR3 is 13 residues.

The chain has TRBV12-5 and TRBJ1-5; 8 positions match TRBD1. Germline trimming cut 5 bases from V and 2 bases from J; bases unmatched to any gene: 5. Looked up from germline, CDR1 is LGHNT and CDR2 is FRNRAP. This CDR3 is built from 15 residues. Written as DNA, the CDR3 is TGTGCTAGTGGTCCCACAGGGGGTGGCAATCAGCCCCAGCATTTT. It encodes CASGPTGGGNQPQHF.

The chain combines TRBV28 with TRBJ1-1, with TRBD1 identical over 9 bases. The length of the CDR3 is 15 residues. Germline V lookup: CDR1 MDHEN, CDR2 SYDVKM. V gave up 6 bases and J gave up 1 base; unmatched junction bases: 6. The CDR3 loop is CASRERDRANTEAFF. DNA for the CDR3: TGTGCCAGCAGGGAAAGGGACAGGGCGAACACTGAAGCTTTCTTT.

The CDR3 nucleotides read TGTGCCAGCAGCCCGACAGGCCAAGAGACCCAGTACTTC. Its translation: CASSPTGQETQYF. The gene calls are TRBV12-3 or TRBV12-4 and TRBJ2-5, with D maybe TRBD1 (6 bases). The length of the CDR3 is 13 residues. Trimming stripped 6 bases from V and 1 base from J, with 9 bases between.

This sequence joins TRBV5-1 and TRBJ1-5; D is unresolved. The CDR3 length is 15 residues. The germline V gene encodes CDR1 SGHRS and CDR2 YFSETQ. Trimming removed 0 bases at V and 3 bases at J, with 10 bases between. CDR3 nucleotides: TGCGCCAGCAGCTTGGGTGGCCAGCCCAATCAGCCCCAGCATTTT. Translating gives CASSLGGQPNQPQHF.

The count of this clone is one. The CDR3 bases are TGTGCCATCGGGAGGGACCTCGGGACCTACGAGCAGTACTTC. Translated: CAIGRDLGTYEQYF. The chain uses TRBV10-3 and TRBJ2-7, with 7 positions matching TRBD2. With 8 bases clipped from V and 2 bases from J, the junction kept 9 bases outside the gene matches. The CDR3 runs to 14 residues. CDR1 ENHRY and CDR2 SYGVKD come from the germline V gene.

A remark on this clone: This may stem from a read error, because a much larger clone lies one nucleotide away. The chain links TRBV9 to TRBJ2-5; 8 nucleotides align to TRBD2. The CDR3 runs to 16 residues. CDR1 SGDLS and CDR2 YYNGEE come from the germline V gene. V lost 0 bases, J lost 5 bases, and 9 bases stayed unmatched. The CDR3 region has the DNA TGTGCCAGCAGCGTAGGATTCGCGGGGGGCGGGGAGACCCAGTACTTC. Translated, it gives CASSVGFAGGGETQYF. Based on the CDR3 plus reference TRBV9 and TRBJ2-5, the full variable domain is DSGVTQTPKHLITATGQRVTLRCSPRSGDLSVYWYQQSLDQGLQFLIQYYNGEERAKGNILERFSAQQFPDLHSELNLSSLELGDSALYFCASSVGFAGGGETQYFGPGTRLLVL.

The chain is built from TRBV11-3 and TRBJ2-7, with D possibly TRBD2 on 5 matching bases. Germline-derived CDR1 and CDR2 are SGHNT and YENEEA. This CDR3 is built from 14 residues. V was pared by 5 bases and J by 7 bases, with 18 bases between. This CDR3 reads CASSPTPGSGEQYF. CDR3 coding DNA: TGTGCCAGCAGCCCCACGCCGGGATCGGGAGAGCAGTACTTC.

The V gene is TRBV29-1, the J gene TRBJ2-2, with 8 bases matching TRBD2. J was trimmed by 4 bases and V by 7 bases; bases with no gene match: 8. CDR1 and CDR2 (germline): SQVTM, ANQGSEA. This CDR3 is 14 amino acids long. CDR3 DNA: TGCAGCGGTCGTACGGGGGGGAGCACCGGGGAGCTGTTTTTT. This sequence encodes CSGRTGGSTGELFF.

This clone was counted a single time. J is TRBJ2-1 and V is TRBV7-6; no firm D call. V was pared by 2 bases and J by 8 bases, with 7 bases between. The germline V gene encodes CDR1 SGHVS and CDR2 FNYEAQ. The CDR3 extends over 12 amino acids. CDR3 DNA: TGTGCCAGCAGCTTAAGGATGGATGAGCAGTTCTTC. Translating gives CASSLRMDEQFF.

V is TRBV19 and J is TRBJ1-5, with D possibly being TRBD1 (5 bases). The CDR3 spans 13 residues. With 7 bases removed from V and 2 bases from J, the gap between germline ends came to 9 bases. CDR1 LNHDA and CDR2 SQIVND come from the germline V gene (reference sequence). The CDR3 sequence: CASMPGGNQPQHF. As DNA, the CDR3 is TGTGCCAGTATGCCGGGGGGCAATCAGCCCCAGCATTTT.

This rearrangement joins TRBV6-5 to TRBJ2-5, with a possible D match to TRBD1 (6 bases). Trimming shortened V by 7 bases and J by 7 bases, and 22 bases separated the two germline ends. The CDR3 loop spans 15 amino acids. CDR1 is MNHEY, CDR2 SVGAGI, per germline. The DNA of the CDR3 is TGTGCCAGCACCCAGGCCGGCGTAAAAGGGGGGACCCAGTACTTC. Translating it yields CASTQAGVKGGTQYF.

The CDR3 nucleotides are TGTGCCAGCAGTATCCGACTTGGGCGGGCCCTTGACGAGCAGTACTTC. Translated, it gives CASSIRLGRALDEQYF. The rearrangement joins TRBV27 to TRBJ2-7, with a tentative D call TRBD2 (5 bases). From germline, CDR1 is MNHEY and CDR2 SMNVEV (reference sequence). The CDR3 extends over 16 amino acids. V was cut by 5 bases and J by 5 bases, with 22 bases left in between.

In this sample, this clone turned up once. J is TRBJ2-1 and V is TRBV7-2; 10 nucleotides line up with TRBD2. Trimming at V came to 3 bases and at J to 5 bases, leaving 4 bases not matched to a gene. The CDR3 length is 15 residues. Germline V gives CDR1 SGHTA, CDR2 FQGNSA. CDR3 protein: CASSFSGRVDNEQFF. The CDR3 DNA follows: TGTGCCAGCAGCTTCAGCGGGAGGGTGGACAATGAGCAGTTCTTC.

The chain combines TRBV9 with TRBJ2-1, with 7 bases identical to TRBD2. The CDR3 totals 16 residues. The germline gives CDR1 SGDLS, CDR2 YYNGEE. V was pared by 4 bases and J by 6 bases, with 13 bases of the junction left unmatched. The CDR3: CASSPVGGDFLNEQFF. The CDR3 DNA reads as TGTGCCAGCAGCCCCGTGGGAGGGGACTTCCTCAATGAGCAGTTCTTC.

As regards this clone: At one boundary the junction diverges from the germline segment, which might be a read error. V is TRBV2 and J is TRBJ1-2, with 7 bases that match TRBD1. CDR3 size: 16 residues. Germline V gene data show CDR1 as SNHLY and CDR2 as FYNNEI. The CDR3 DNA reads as TGTGCCAGCAGCGAAGAACAGGGGACCTCGAACTATGGCTACACCTTC. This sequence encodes CASSEEQGTSNYGYTF.

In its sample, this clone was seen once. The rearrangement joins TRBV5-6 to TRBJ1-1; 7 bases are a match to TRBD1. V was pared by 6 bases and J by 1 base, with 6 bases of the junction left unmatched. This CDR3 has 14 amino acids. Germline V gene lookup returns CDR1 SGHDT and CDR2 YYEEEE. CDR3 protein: CASISGGRNTEAFF. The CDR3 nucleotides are TGTGCCAGCATCTCAGGGGGGAGGAACACTGAAGCTTTCTTT.

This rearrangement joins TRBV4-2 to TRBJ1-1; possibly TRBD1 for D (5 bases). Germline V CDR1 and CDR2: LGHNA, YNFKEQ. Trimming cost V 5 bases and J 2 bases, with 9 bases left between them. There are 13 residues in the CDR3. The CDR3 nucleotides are TGTGCCAGCAGCTCAGGGCGTAACACTGAAGCTTTCTTT. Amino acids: CASSSGRNTEAFF.

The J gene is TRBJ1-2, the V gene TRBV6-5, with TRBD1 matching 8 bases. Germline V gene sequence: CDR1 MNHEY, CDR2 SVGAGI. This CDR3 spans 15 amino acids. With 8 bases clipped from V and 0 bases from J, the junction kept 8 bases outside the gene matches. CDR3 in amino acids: CASGERTGPNYGYTF. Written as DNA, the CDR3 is TGTGCCAGCGGGGAACGGACAGGGCCTAACTATGGCTACACCTTC.

CDR3 region: CASSRVGTGGNQPQHF. The CDR3 DNA is TGTGCCAGTAGTAGAGTAGGGACAGGGGGCAATCAGCCCCAGCATTTT. The V call is TRBV19, the J call TRBJ1-5, with 10 bases fitting TRBD1. The CDR3 length is 16 residues. Trimming at V came to 4 bases and at J to 2 bases, leaving 5 bases not matched to a gene. Germline CDR1 and CDR2: LNHDA and SQIVND (reference sequence).

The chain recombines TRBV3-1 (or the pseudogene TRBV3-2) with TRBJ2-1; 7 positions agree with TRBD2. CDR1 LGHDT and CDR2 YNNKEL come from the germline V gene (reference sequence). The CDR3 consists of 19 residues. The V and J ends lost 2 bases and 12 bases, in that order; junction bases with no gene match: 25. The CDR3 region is CASSQNGGNRDYDPHGQFF. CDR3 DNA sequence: TGTGCCAGCAGCCAAAACGGGGGGAACCGGGATTACGACCCGCACGGGCAGTTCTTC.

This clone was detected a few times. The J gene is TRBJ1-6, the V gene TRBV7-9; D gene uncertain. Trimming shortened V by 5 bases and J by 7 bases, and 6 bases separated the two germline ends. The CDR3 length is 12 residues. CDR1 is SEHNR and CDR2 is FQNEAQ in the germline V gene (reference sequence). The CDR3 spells CASSLQNSPLHF. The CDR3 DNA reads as TGTGCCAGCAGCCTGCAGAATTCACCCCTCCACTTT.

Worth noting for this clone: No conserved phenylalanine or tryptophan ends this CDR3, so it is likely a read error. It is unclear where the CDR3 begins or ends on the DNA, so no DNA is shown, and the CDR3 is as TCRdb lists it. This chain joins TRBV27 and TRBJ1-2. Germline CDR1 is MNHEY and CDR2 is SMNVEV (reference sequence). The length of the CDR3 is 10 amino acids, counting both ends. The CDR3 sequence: CASSSPLPPA.

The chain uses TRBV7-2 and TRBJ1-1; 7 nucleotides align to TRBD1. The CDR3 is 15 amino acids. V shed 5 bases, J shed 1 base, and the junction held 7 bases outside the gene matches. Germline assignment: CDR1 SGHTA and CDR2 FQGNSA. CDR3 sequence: CASSLRTGENTEAFF. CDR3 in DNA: TGTGCCAGCAGCCTTCGGACAGGCGAGAACACTGAAGCTTTCTTT. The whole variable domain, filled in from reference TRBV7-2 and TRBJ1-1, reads GAGVSQSPSNKVTEKGKDVELRCDPISGHTALYWYRQSLGQGLEFLIYFQGNSAPDKSGLPSDRFSAERTGGSVSTLTIQRTQQEDSAVYLCASSLRTGENTEAFFGQGTRLTVV.

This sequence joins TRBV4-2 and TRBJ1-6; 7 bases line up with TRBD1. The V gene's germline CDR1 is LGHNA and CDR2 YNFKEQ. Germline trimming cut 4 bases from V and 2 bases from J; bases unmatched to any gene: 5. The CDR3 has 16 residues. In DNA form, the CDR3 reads TGTGCCAGCAGCCCTCTACAGGGGACCTATAATTCACCCCTCCACTTT. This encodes CASSPLQGTYNSPLHF.

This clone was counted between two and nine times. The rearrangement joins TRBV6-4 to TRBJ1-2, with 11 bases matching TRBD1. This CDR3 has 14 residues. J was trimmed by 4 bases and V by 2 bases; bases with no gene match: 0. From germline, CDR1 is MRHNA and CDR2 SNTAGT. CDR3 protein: CASSDGTGGYGYTF. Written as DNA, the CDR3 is TGTGCCAGCAGTGACGGGACAGGGGGCTATGGCTACACCTTC.

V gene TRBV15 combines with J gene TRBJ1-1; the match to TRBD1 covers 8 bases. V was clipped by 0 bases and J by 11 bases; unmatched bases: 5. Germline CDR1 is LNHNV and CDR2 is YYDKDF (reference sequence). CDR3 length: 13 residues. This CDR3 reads CATSRDRTGRAFF. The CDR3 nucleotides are TGTGCCACCAGCAGAGACCGGACAGGGCGGGCTTTCTTT.

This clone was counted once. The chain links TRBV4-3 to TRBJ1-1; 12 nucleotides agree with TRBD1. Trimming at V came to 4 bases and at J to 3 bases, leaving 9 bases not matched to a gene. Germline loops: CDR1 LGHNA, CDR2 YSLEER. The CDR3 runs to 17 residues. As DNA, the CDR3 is TGCGCCAGCAGCCCACTAGGGACAGGGGGCCTCCACACTGAAGCTTTCTTT. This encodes CASSPLGTGGLHTEAFF.

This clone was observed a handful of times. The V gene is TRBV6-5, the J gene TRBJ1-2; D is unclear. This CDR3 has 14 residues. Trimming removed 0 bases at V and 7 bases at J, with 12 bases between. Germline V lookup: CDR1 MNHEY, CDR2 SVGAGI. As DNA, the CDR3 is TGTGCCAGCAGTTACTCGAGCGGGTTGGGTGGCTACACCTTC. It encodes CASSYSSGLGGYTF.

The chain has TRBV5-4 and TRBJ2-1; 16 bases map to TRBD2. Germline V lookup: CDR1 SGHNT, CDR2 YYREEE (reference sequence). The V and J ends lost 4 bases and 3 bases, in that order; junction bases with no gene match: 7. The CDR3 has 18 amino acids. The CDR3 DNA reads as TGTGCCAGCAGCCATGGGACTAGCGGGGGGGCCTACTACAATGAGCAGTTCTTC. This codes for CASSHGTSGGAYYNEQFF.

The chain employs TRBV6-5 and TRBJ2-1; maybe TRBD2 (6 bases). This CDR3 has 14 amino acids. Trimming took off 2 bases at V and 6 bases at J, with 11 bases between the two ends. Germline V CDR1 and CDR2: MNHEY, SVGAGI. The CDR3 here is CASSYVGGTNEQFF. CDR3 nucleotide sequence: TGTGCCAGCAGTTACGTGGGGGGTACCAATGAGCAGTTCTTC.

The DNA of the CDR3 is TGTGCCAGCAGCCTACAGGGGCAAGTTAATGAAAAACTGTTTTTT. As protein: CASSLQGQVNEKLFF. The V call is TRBV4-2, the J call TRBJ1-4; 7 nucleotides match TRBD1. Germline CDR1 is LGHNA and CDR2 is YNFKEQ. Trimming removed 4 bases from V and 4 bases from J; junction bases left unmatched: 6. This CDR3 is built from 15 residues.